Presented here are 29 T cell receptor beta chains from one specimen sequenced in a study of CD8 T cells in Susac syndrome. RNA totalling about 0.45 to 1 ug underwent reverse transcription with random hexamers. From the immunoSEQ multiplex PCR reads, TCRdb called clonotypes with MiXCR, one entry per CDR3 protein. The sample records about 440,000 distinct CDR3 sequences, roughly 85% being singletons. Sequences were obtained from CD8+ T cells from PBMCs. These receptors originate from a human donor with multiple sclerosis.

V and J are TRBV4-1 and TRBJ2-2, with TRBD2 matching 11 bases. J lost 1 base, V lost 2 bases, and 3 bases had no gene match. The germline CDR1 and CDR2 sequences are MGHRA and YSYEKL. The CDR3 totals 17 residues. The CDR3 DNA reads TGCGCCAGCAGCCAAAGAACTAGCGGGGGGAACACCGGGGAGCTGTTTTTT. Protein product: CASSQRTSGGNTGELFF.

J is TRBJ2-1 and V is TRBV6-5; 7 nucleotides align to TRBD2. The CDR3 extends over 14 amino acids. The V and J ends lost 1 base and 8 bases, in that order; junction bases with no gene match: 5. Germline CDR1 reads MNHEY; CDR2 reads SVGAGI. Written as DNA, the CDR3 is TGTGCCAGCAGTTACTTTTCGGCGGGAGATGAGCAGTTCTTC. Translation gives CASSYFSAGDEQFF.

V is TRBV6-1 and J is TRBJ2-5; 7 bases are a match to TRBD1. This CDR3 has 16 amino acids. Unmatched junction bases numbered 17, after V lost 8 bases and J lost 5 bases. Germline V gene lookup returns CDR1 MNHNS and CDR2 SASEGT. CDR3 region: CASSHPPDRVRETQYF. The CDR3 DNA follows: TGTGCCAGCTCCCACCCCCCCGACAGGGTGAGGGAGACCCAGTACTTC.

The chain is built from TRBV19 and TRBJ1-5, with no clear D. CDR1 and CDR2 from the germline V gene are LNHDA and SQIVND (reference sequence). CDR3 length: 19 amino acids. The V end was cut by 0 bases, the J end by 1 base, with 19 bases between. The CDR3 is CASSIDSTYGGISNQPQHF. CDR3 nucleotides: TGTGCCAGTAGTATAGACTCGACATACGGAGGGATCAGCAATCAGCCCCAGCATTTT.

This clonotype was found a few times. V usage is TRBV25-1 and J usage is TRBJ2-7; D tentatively reads TRBD1 or TRBD2 (6 bases each). The CDR3 runs 16 residues. The germline V gene encodes CDR1 MGHDK and CDR2 SYGVNS. The V end was cut by 2 bases, the J end by 2 bases, with 16 bases between. The DNA for the CDR3 is TGTGCCAGCAGTGAAGGAGGGGGGACGGAACCCTACGAGCAGTACTTC. It codes for CASSEGGGTEPYEQYF.

The gene calls are TRBV12-3 or TRBV12-4 and TRBJ1-2, with 8 bases fitting TRBD1. V lost 6 bases, J lost 6 bases, and 6 bases stayed unmatched. The CDR3 covers 13 residues. CDR3 coding DNA: TGTGCCAGCAGCGAGATGACAGGGGATGGCTACACCTTC. Translation: CASSEMTGDGYTF.

This rearrangement joins TRBV15 to TRBJ2-7; D is possibly TRBD1 (5 bases). Deletions cut 1 base from V and 2 bases from J, with 9 bases between. The CDR3 spans 14 residues. Germline CDR1 is LNHNV and CDR2 is YYDKDF (reference sequence). The CDR3 sequence is CATSRAPTAYEQYF. CDR3 in DNA: TGTGCCACCAGCAGAGCTCCGACAGCCTACGAGCAGTACTTC.

The chain combines TRBV28 with TRBJ1-1, with TRBD1 as a possible D gene (6 bases). The CDR3 is made up of 16 amino acids. V was pared by 7 bases and J by 0 bases, with 18 bases between. Germline assignment: CDR1 MDHEN and CDR2 SYDVKM. The chain's CDR3 is CASKNSGGQMNTEAFF. CDR3 bases: TGTGCCAGCAAGAACAGTGGGGGGCAGATGAACACTGAAGCTTTCTTT.

This clonotype was found many times. The chain has TRBV2 and TRBJ2-7; D not certain. V lost 6 bases, J lost 0 bases, and 6 bases lay in between. Per the germline V gene, CDR1 is SNHLY and CDR2 is FYNNEI. The CDR3 covers 12 residues. The CDR3 spells CASSGNSYEQYF. In DNA form, the CDR3 reads TGTGCCAGCAGCGGTAACTCCTACGAGCAGTACTTC.

In its sample, this clonotype was seen a few times. V usage is TRBV27 and J usage is TRBJ2-7; perhaps TRBD1 as D (6 bases). Trimming removed 3 bases at V and 5 bases at J, with 11 bases between. This CDR3 has 13 amino acids. Germline CDR1 and CDR2: MNHEY and SMNVEV (reference sequence). The CDR3 sequence is CASSLPGVHEQYF. The CDR3 DNA follows: TGTGCCAGCAGTTTGCCAGGGGTCCACGAGCAGTACTTC.

The rearrangement joins TRBV6-5 to TRBJ2-1; D call uncertain. V was shortened by 3 bases and J by 7 bases, with 7 bases between the two germline ends. Germline V gene lookup returns CDR1 MNHEY and CDR2 SVGAGI. The CDR3 sequence is 12 residues long. As DNA, the CDR3 is TGTGCCAGCAGTTATGGTTGGAATGAGCAGTTCTTC. Residues: CASSYGWNEQFF.

This clonotype was observed a single time. In DNA, the CDR3 is TGTGCCAGCAGTTTAGGACAGGGGGAGGCTTCACCCCTCCACTTT. Translated, it gives CASSLGQGEASPLHF. The chain joins TRBV12-3 or TRBV12-4 to TRBJ1-6, with TRBD1 identical over 9 bases. The CDR3 covers 15 residues. V was pared by 1 base and J by 9 bases, with 4 bases of the junction left unmatched.

The chain links TRBV12-3 or TRBV12-4 to TRBJ2-1; 10 nucleotides line up with TRBD2. V lost 7 bases, J lost 8 bases, and 14 bases stayed unmatched. CDR3 size: 16 residues. CDR3 in amino acids: CASIRLAGAPGDEQFF. The CDR3 bases are TGTGCCAGCATTAGGCTAGCGGGGGCGCCAGGGGATGAGCAGTTCTTC.

This chain links TRBV27 with TRBJ1-2; tentative D call: TRBD1 (6 bases). This CDR3 contains 14 residues. Deletions cut 3 bases from V and 7 bases from J, with 15 bases between. Germline values: CDR1 MNHEY, CDR2 SMNVEV (reference sequence). The CDR3 nucleotides are TGTGCCAGCAGTTTGGGACAATCGGCGACTGGCTACACCTTC. Encoded protein: CASSLGQSATGYTF.

This chain links TRBV4-1 with TRBJ1-2; possibly TRBD1 for D (5 bases). Deletions cut 2 bases from V and 2 bases from J, with 24 bases between. This CDR3 region has 19 residues. Germline-derived CDR1 and CDR2 are MGHRA and YSYEKL. CDR3 DNA: TGCGCCAGCAGCCAACTCACTACTGGCCGACAGCCCCCAAACTATGGCTACACCTTC. Its translation is CASSQLTTGRQPPNYGYTF.

The chain employs TRBV29-1 and TRBJ2-7; D assignment may be TRBD1 or TRBD2 (5 bases each). CDR3 length equals 11 residues. The V and J ends lost 6 bases and 7 bases respectively, with 13 bases between them. CDR1 and CDR2 (germline): SQVTM, ANQGSEA. CDR3 protein: CSVGDSTEQYF. The CDR3 coding sequence is TGCAGCGTGGGAGACAGTACTGAGCAGTACTTC.

The genes are TRBV20-1 and TRBJ2-7, with D tentatively TRBD1 (5 bases). CDR1 and CDR2 from the germline V gene are DFQATT and SNEGSKA (reference sequence). Between the trimmed V and J ends, which lost 2 bases and 0 bases, there was a span of 20 bases. The CDR3 spans 17 residues. Here the CDR3 reads CSARLWHQGTASYEQYF. The DNA of the CDR3 is TGCAGTGCTAGATTATGGCACCAGGGAACAGCCTCCTACGAGCAGTACTTC.

The chain recombines TRBV28 with TRBJ2-7; D may be TRBD2 (6 bases). The germline CDR1 and CDR2 sequences are MDHEN and SYDVKM. V was shortened by 6 bases and J by 5 bases, with 11 bases between the two germline ends. The CDR3 length is 12 residues. The CDR3 DNA reads TGTGCCAGCAGGGGTCTAGCGCACGAGCAGTACTTC. This codes for CASRGLAHEQYF.

The rearrangement links TRBV20-1 to TRBJ1-1; no clear D. The germline V gene has CDR1 DFQATT and CDR2 SNEGSKA (reference sequence). The V and J ends lost 6 bases and 2 bases respectively, with 7 bases between them. The CDR3 is 11 amino acids. As DNA, the CDR3 is TGCAGTGCCCCAGGAAACACTGAAGCTTTCTTT. As protein: CSAPGNTEAFF.

This rearrangement joins TRBV7-9 to TRBJ2-7; TRBD2 aligns across 7 bases. The germline V gene encodes CDR1 SEHNR and CDR2 FQNEAQ (reference sequence). The length of the CDR3 is 14 residues. V dropped 5 bases and J dropped 2; count of bases not matched to a gene: 6. This CDR3 reads CASSQRSGTYEQYF. For the CDR3, the DNA is TGTGCCAGCAGCCAAAGAAGCGGGACCTACGAGCAGTACTTC.

A word on this clonotype: Compared with germline, one end of the junction differs, possibly owing to a read error. The V gene is TRBV30, the J gene TRBJ2-1; 9 nucleotides agree with TRBD2. The CDR3 sequence is 14 residues long. Germline V lookup: CDR1 GTSNPN, CDR2 SVGIG (reference sequence). The CDR3 sequence: CAWNHGRGGNERFF. The CDR3 DNA is TGTGCCTGGAACCATGGGCGGGGGGGCAATGAGCGGTTCTTC.

This chain links TRBV4-1 with TRBJ2-3; TRBD2 agrees at 8 bases. The CDR3 has 17 residues. V was pared by 0 bases and J by 2 bases, with 7 bases of the junction left unmatched. The germline CDR1 and CDR2 sequences are MGHRA and YSYEKL. Written as DNA, the CDR3 is TGCGCCAGCAGCCAAGATCGGGCGGGAGGTCTCACAGATACGCAGTATTTT. Its translation is CASSQDRAGGLTDTQYF.

The chain uses TRBV6-4 and TRBJ2-3; D unclear. CDR3 length: 12 residues. With 2 bases removed from V and 5 bases from J, the gap between germline ends came to 5 bases. Germline loops: CDR1 MRHNA, CDR2 SNTAGT. DNA for the CDR3: TGTGCCAGCAGTGACGATGGAGATACGCAGTATTTT. Translated, it gives CASSDDGDTQYF.

This chain connects TRBV5-5 to TRBJ2-6; 9 bases align to TRBD1. The V segment lost 4 bases and the J segment 0 bases; nucleotides outside the gene matches: 11. The CDR3 loop spans 19 amino acids. The V gene's germline CDR1 is SGHKS and CDR2 YYEKEE (reference sequence). This chain's CDR3 is CASSRTTGGSLSGANVLTF. The CDR3 DNA sequence: TGTGCCAGCAGCCGAACAACAGGGGGCTCCCTCTCTGGGGCCAACGTCCTGACTTTC.

In this sample, this clonotype turned up once. The chain has TRBV5-5 and TRBJ1-1, with unresolved D. CDR3 size: 13 residues. Trimming took 2 bases from V and 3 from J, leaving 8 bases between them. Germline V gene lookup returns CDR1 SGHKS and CDR2 YYEKEE (reference sequence). The CDR3 region is CASSFFVYTEAFF. The CDR3 DNA reads as TGTGCCAGCAGCTTTTTTGTGTACACTGAAGCTTTCTTT.

The V call is TRBV14, the J call TRBJ2-2; D not resolved. Trimming removed 6 bases from V and 0 bases from J, with 11 bases in between. CDR3 length: 15 amino acids. CDR1 and CDR2 (germline): SGHDN, FVKESK. Here the CDR3 reads CASRPYSANTGELFF. CDR3 in DNA: TGTGCCAGCAGACCTTACTCGGCGAACACCGGGGAGCTGTTTTTT.

The CDR3 coding sequence is TGTGCCAGCAGCTTAGCAGTGAGCCCTTATGGCTACACCTTC. As protein: CASSLAVSPYGYTF. V is TRBV7-6 and J is TRBJ1-2; D gene ambiguous. With 0 bases removed from V and 5 bases from J, the gap between germline ends came to 10 bases. The CDR3 extends over 14 amino acids. Germline V gene sequence: CDR1 SGHVS, CDR2 FNYEAQ.

This clonotype was counted once. The chain's CDR3 is CASSLGLAGGTGANVLTF. The DNA for the CDR3 is TGCGCCAGCAGCTTGGGACTAGCGGGAGGAACTGGGGCCAACGTCCTGACTTTC. The chain couples TRBV5-1 to TRBJ2-6; 13 nucleotides agree with TRBD2. Trimming took 0 bases from V and 2 from J; bases not matched to a gene: 2. There are 18 residues in the CDR3. Germline V lookup: CDR1 SGHRS, CDR2 YFSETQ.

There are a few counts of this clonotype. The chain couples TRBV27 to TRBJ1-6, with D possibly matching TRBD1 (5 bases). V lost 2 bases to trimming and J lost 6 bases, with 8 bases between them. Germline CDR1 MNHEY, CDR2 SMNVEV (reference sequence). This CDR3 comprises 14 residues. The CDR3 protein is CASSLDRRNSPLHF. In DNA, the CDR3 is TGTGCCAGCAGTTTAGACAGACGTAATTCACCCCTCCACTTT.